The next 16 T cell receptor beta chains were all read from a single sample in a study of patients and donors after allogeneic stem cell transplantation. TCRdb analysed the RT-PCR reads with MiXCR anew, one entry per CDR3 protein. The sample includes about 960,000 distinct CDR3 sequences, under 20% of them seen just once. Sample: blood, either unsorted or a sorted T cell fraction (not recorded which). The source is a human donor who was either an allogeneic HSCT recipient or a stem cell or donor lymphocyte infusion donor (not recorded which). It is not recorded whose cells these are; they may come from a transplant donor.

This rearrangement joins TRBV5-5 to TRBJ2-7, with 9 bases that match TRBD1. The CDR3 runs 14 residues. J was trimmed by 5 bases and V by 3 bases; bases with no gene match: 6. Germline CDR1 and CDR2: SGHKS and YYEKEE (reference sequence). The CDR3 loop reads CASSSVTGGHEQYF. The CDR3 bases are TGTGCCAGCAGCTCAGTCACAGGGGGCCACGAGCAGTACTTC.

The rearrangement joins TRBV20-1 to TRBJ1-5; D not certain. Germline CDR1 is DFQATT and CDR2 is SNEGSKA (reference sequence). This CDR3 region has 14 residues. The V gene lost 2 bases and the J gene lost 9 bases, with 17 bases spanning the gap. DNA of the CDR3: TGCAGTGCTAGAACCGCGCCCGGAGAAGGGCCCCAGCATTTT. This encodes CSARTAPGEGPQHF.

This chain connects TRBV12-3 or TRBV12-4 to TRBJ2-7; no firm D call. Trimming pared 4 bases from V and 7 bases from J, leaving 11 bases between. The CDR3 spans 12 residues. The CDR3 spells CASSWSAREQYF. The CDR3 nucleotides read TGTGCCAGCAGTTGGTCTGCACGGGAGCAGTACTTC.

In its sample, this clonotype was seen a few times. The V and J genes are TRBV5-1 and TRBJ2-1; TRBD2 matches 10 bases. Per germline, CDR1 SGHRS and CDR2 YFSETQ. Losses at the gene ends were 4 bases for V and 5 bases for J; bases not matched to a gene: 3. The CDR3 sequence is 14 residues long. The CDR3 sequence: CASSISGRNNEQFF. The CDR3 DNA is TGCGCCAGCAGCATTAGCGGGAGGAACAATGAGCAGTTCTTC.

This clonotype has at least ten counts. The chain links TRBV10-3 to TRBJ2-1; D is ambiguous. Trimming removed 4 bases at V and 4 bases at J, with 14 bases between. The V gene's germline CDR1 is ENHRY and CDR2 SYGVKD. CDR3 length: 15 amino acids. This CDR3 is CAISGALGMYNEQFF. The CDR3, as DNA: TGTGCCATCAGTGGGGCCTTAGGCATGTACAATGAGCAGTTCTTC.

This sequence joins TRBV29-1 and TRBJ2-2, with TRBD2 matching 8 bases. Germline V lookup: CDR1 SQVTM, CDR2 ANQGSEA. V was clipped by 3 bases and J by 5 bases; unmatched bases: 11. There are 16 residues in the CDR3. The CDR3 protein is CSVEDSGRSMTGELFF. The CDR3 DNA is TGCAGCGTTGAGGACAGCGGGAGATCGATGACCGGGGAGCTGTTTTTT.

The genes are TRBV16 and TRBJ2-5; D is ambiguous. V dropped 0 bases and J dropped 2 bases, with 4 bases sitting between them. There are 13 residues in the CDR3. CDR1 KGHSY and CDR2 FQNENV come from the germline V gene. The CDR3 sequence: CASSQSQQETQYF. As DNA, the CDR3 is TGTGCCAGCAGCCAATCGCAGCAAGAGACCCAGTACTTC.

This sequence joins TRBV9 and TRBJ2-5; 11 positions agree with TRBD2. The CDR3 contains 17 residues. Germline trimming cut 0 bases from V and 5 bases from J; bases unmatched to any gene: 9. Germline lookup yields CDR1 SGDLS and CDR2 YYNGEE. The CDR3 coding sequence is TGTGCCAGCAGCGTAGACCTAGCGGGGGGCACCGAGGAGACCCAGTACTTC. Protein: CASSVDLAGGTEETQYF.

This rearrangement joins TRBV5-1 to TRBJ1-5, with TRBD1 matching over 8 bases. CDR3 length: 14 residues. Looked up from germline, CDR1 is SGHRS and CDR2 is YFSETQ. The V and J ends lost 5 bases and 2 bases, in that order; junction bases with no gene match: 3. In DNA form, the CDR3 reads TGCGCCAGCAGGCTGACAGGGGGCAATCAGCCCCAGCATTTT. Translated: CASRLTGGNQPQHF. The complete variable domain, with remaining parts taken from reference TRBV5-1 and TRBJ1-5, reads KAGVTQTPRYLIKTRGQQVTLSCSPISGHRSVSWYQQTPGQGLQFLFEYFSETQRNKGNFPGRFSGRQFSNSRSEMNVSTLELGDSALYLCASRLTGGNQPQHFGDGTRLSIL.

In this sample, this clonotype turned up a few times. The V and J genes are TRBV7-9 and TRBJ1-1; TRBD1 matches at 9 bases. V shed 4 bases and J 7 bases; nucleotides not matched to a gene: 7. Germline CDR1 and CDR2: SEHNR and FQNEAQ (reference sequence). This CDR3 is built from 14 residues. CDR3 in DNA: TGTGCCAGCAGCTCCCGGGACAGGGCTATTGAAGCTTTCTTT. This codes for CASSSRDRAIEAFF.

V gene TRBV7-2 combines with J gene TRBJ2-4, with 8 bases identical to TRBD1. Germline V gene data show CDR1 as SGHTA and CDR2 as FQGNSA. CDR3 length: 15 residues. V was pared by 5 bases and J by 2 bases, with 5 bases of the junction left unmatched. CDR3 region: CASSVRGQTKNIQYF. CDR3 sequence (DNA): TGTGCCAGCAGCGTCAGGGGGCAGACCAAAAACATTCAGTACTTC.

V is TRBV11-2 and J is TRBJ1-1, with a possible D match to TRBD1 (5 bases). CDR1 and CDR2 from the germline V gene are SGHAT and FQNNGV. The ends were cut back, 5 bases at V and 4 bases at J, with 17 bases in the middle. The CDR3 contains 15 residues. CDR3 bases: TGTGCCAGCAGCCAAGGGGCAGCGGGGGGCACTGAAGCTTTCTTT. Residues: CASSQGAAGGTEAFF.

This clonotype was seen more than once but under ten times. The chain recombines TRBV7-6 with TRBJ2-3; 14 bases line up with TRBD2. Trimming took 2 bases from V and 0 from J; bases not matched to a gene: 16. The CDR3 length is 22 residues. Germline values: CDR1 SGHVS, CDR2 FNYEAQ. Here the CDR3 reads CASSLNHWAGTSGSTSTDTQYF. CDR3 nucleotides: TGTGCCAGCAGCTTAAATCACTGGGCCGGGACTAGCGGGAGCACTAGCACAGATACGCAGTATTTT. Supplemented by reference TRBV7-6 and TRBJ2-3, the full variable domain reads GAGVSQSPRYKVTKRGQDVALRCDPISGHVSLYWYRQALGQGPEFLTYFNYEAQQDKSGLPNDRFSAERPEGSISTLTIQRTEQRDSAMYRCASSLNHWAGTSGSTSTDTQYFGPGTRLTVL.

This clonotype has only a few counts. This chain uses TRBV6-2 or TRBV6-3 with TRBJ1-1; the D is unclear. The CDR3 has 12 residues. The germline CDR1 and CDR2 sequences are MNHEY and SVGEGT. V lost 6 bases to trimming and J lost 6 bases, with 11 bases between them. The DNA for the CDR3 is TGTGCCAGCAGGGGTTTTATCGCTGAAGCTTTCTTT. It is translated as CASRGFIAEAFF.

This chain joins TRBV3-1 and TRBJ2-7, with 11 bases identical to TRBD2. In germline, CDR1 is LGHDT, CDR2 YNNKEL (reference sequence). V dropped 4 bases and J dropped 5; count of bases not matched to a gene: 13. This CDR3 has 17 amino acids. Written as DNA, the CDR3 is TGTGCCAGCAGCCGGAAAGGACTAGCGGGTATAGGGGACGAGCAGTACTTC. Protein: CASSRKGLAGIGDEQYF.

This rearrangement joins TRBV9 to TRBJ2-1; 7 bases fit TRBD2. CDR3 size: 14 residues. Germline-derived CDR1 and CDR2 are SGDLS and YYNGEE. Trimming took 3 bases from V and 3 from J; bases not matched to a gene: 3. The CDR3 DNA follows: TGTGCCAGCAGCGGGGGAGGGAACTACAATGAGCAGTTCTTC. Its translation: CASSGGGNYNEQFF.